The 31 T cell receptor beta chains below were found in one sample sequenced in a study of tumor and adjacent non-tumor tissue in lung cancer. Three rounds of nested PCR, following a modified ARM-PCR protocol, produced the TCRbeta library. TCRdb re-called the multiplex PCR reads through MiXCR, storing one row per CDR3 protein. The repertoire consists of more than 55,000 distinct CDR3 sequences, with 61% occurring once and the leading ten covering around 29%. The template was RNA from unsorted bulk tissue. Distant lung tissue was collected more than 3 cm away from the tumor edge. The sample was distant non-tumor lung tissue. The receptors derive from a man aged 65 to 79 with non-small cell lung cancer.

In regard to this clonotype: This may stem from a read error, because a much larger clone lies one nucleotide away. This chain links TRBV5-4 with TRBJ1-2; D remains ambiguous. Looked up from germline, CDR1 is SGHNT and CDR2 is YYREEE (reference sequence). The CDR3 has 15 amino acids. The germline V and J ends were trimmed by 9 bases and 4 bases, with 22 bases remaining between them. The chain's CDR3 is CANRPRPGETYGYTF. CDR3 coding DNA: TGTGCCAACAGACCAAGACCCGGGGAAACCTATGGCTACACCTTC. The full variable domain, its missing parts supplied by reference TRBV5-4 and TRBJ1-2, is ETGVTQSPTHLIKTRGQQVTLRCSSQSGHNTVSWYQQALGQGPQFIFQYYREEENGRGNFPPRFSGLQFPNYSSELNVNALELDDSALYLCANRPRPGETYGYTFGSGTRLTVV.

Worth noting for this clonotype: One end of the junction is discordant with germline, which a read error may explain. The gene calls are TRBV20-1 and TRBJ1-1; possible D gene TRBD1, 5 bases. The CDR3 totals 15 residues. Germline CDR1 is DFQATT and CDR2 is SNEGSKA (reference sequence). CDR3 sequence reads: CSVRYLGRLNTEAFF. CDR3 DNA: TGCAGTGTTAGATATTTGGGACGGCTGAACACTGAAGCTTTCTTT.

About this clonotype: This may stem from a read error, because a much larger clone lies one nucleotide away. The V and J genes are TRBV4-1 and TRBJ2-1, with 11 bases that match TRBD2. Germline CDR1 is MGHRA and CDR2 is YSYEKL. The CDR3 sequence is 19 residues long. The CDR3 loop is CASSSLTSGISSSFNEQFF. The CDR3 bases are TGCGCCAGCAGCTCGTTGACTAGCGGGATTTCAAGCTCCTTCAATGAGCAGTTCTTC.

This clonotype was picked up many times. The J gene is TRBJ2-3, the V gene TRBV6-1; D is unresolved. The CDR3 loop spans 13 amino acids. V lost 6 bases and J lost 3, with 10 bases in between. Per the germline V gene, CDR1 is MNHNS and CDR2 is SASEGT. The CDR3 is CASSPGRTDTQYF. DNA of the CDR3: TGTGCCAGCAGCCCCGGAAGGACAGATACGCAGTATTTT.

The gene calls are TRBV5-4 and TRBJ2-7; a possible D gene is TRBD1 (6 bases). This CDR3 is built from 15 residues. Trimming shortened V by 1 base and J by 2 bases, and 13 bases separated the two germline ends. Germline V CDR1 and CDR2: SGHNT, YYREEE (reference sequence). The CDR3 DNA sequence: TGTGCCAGCAGCTTGCCCGCTCAGGGGACCTACGAGCAGTACTTC. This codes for CASSLPAQGTYEQYF.

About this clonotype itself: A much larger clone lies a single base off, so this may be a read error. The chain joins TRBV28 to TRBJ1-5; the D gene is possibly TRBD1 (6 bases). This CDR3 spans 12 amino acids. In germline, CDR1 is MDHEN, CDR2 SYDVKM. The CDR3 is CDSTPPRGPQHF. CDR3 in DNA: TGTGACAGCACCCCCCCCAGGGGGCCCCAGCATTTT.

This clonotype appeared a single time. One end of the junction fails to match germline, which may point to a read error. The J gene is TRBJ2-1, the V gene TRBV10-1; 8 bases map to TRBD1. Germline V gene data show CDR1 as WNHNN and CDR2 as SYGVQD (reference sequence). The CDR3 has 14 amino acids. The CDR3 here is CVIAGTGLYNERFF. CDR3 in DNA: TGCGTCATCGCCGGGACAGGCCTCTACAATGAGCGGTTCTTC.

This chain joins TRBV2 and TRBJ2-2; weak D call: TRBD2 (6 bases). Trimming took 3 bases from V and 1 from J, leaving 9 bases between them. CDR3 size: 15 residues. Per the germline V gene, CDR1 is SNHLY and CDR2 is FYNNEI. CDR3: CASSDLGRNTGELFF. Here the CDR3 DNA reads TGTGCCAGCAGTGATCTCGGGAGGAACACCGGGGAGCTGTTTTTT.

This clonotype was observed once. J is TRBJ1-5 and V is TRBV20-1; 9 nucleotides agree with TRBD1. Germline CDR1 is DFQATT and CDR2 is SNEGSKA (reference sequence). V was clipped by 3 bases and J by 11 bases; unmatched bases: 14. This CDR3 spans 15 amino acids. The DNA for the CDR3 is TGCAGTGCTAGCGGGGGGACAGGGTACAATAAGTCCCAGCATTTT. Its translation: CSASGGTGYNKSQHF.

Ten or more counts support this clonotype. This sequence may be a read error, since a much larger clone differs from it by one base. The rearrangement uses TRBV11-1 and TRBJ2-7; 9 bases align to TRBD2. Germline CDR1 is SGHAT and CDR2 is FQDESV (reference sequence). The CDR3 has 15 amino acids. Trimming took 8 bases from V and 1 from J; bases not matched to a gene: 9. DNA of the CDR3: TGTGCCAGCGGCGAACATAGCGGGGGATCCTACGAGCAGTACTTC. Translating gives CASGEHSGGSYEQYF.

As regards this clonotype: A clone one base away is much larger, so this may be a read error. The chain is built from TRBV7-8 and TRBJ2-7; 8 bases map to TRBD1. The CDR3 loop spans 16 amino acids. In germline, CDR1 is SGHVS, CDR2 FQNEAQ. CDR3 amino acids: CASSLSLDRDSYGQYF. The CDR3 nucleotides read TGTGCCAGCAGCTTAAGTTTGGACAGGGATTCCTACGGGCAGTACTTC.

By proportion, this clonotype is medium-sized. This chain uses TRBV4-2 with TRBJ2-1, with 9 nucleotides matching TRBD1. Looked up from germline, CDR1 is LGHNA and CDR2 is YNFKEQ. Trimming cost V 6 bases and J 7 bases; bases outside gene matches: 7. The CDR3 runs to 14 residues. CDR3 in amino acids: CASRSGQGRNEQFF. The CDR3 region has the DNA TGTGCCAGCAGATCCGGACAGGGGAGAAATGAGCAGTTCTTC.

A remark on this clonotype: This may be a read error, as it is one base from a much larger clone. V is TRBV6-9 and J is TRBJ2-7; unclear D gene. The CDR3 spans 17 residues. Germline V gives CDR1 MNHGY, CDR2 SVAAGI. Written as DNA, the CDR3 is TGTGCCATCAGTTATGGGCATACTGAATTTCATAGGTGTGAGCAGTACTTC. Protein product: CAISYGHTEFHRCEQYF.

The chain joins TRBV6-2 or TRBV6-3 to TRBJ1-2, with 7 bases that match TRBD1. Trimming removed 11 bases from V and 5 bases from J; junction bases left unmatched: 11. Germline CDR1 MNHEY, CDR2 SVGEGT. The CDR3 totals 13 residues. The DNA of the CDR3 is TGTGCCTGCAATTTTCAGACAGGGTATGGCTACACCTTC. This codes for CACNFQTGYGYTF.

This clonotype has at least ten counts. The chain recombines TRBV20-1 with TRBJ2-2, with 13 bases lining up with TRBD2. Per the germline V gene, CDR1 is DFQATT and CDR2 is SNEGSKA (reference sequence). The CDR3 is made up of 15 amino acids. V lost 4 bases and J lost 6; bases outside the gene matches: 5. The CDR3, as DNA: TGCAGTGCTACTTGGACTAGCGGGAGAGCCGGGGAGCTGTTTTTT. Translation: CSATWTSGRAGELFF.

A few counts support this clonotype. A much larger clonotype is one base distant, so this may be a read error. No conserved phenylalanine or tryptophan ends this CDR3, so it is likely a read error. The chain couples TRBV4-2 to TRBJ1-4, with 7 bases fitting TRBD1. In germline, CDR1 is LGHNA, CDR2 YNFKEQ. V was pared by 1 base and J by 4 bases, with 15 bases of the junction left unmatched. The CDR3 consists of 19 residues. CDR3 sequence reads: CASSQGGDRVLLDNEKLFY. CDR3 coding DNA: TGTGCCAGCAGCCAAGGAGGAGACAGGGTACTATTGGATAATGAAAAACTGTTTTAT.

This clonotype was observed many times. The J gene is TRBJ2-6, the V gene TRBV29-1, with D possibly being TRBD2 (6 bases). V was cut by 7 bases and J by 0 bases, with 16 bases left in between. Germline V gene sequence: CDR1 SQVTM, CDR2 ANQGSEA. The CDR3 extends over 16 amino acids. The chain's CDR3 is CSAGDWGFSGANVLTF. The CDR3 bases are TGCAGCGCGGGGGACTGGGGGTTCTCTGGGGCCAACGTCCTGACTTTC.

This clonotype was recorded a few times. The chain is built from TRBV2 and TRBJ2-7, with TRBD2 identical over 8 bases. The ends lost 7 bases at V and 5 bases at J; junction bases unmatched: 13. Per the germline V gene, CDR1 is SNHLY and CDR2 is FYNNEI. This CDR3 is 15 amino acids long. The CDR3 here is CASNNARTSIDEQYF. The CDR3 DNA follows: TGTGCCAGCAATAACGCTCGGACTAGCATCGACGAGCAGTACTTC. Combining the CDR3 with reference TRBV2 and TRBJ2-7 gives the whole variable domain EPEVTQTPSHQVTQMGQEVILRCVPISNHLYFYWYRQILGQKVEFLVSFYNNEISEKSEIFDDQFSVERPDGSNFTLKIRSTKLEDSAMYFCASNNARTSIDEQYFGPGTRLTVT.

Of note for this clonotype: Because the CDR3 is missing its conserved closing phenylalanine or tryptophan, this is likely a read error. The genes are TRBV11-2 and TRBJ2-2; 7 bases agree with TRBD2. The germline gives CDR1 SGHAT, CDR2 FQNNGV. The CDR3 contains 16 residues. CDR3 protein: CASSLVRLASAGELFS. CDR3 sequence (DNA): TGTGCCAGCAGTTTAGTTCGACTAGCCTCGGCCGGGGAGCTGTTTTCT.

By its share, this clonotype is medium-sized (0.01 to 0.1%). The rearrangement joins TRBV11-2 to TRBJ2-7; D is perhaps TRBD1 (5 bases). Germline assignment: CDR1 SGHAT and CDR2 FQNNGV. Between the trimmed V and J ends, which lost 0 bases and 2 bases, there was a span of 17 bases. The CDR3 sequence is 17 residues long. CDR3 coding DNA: TGTGCCAGCAGCTTAGATAATTATCGAGACAGCCCCTACGAGCAGTACTTC. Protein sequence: CASSLDNYRDSPYEQYF.

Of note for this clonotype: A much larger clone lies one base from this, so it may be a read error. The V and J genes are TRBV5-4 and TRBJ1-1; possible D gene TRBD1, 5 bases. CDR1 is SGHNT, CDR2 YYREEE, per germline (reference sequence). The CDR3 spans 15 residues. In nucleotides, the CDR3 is TGTGCCAGCAGCTTGCAGGGATCCATGAACACTGAAGCTCTCTTT. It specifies CASSLQGSMNTEALF.

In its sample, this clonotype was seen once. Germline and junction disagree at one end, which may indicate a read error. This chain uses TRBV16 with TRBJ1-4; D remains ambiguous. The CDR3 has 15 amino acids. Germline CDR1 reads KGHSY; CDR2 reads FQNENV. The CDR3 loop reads CASNQNGGTDEKLFF. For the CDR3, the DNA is TGTGCCAGCAACCAAAATGGTGGAACTGATGAAAAACTGTTTTTT.

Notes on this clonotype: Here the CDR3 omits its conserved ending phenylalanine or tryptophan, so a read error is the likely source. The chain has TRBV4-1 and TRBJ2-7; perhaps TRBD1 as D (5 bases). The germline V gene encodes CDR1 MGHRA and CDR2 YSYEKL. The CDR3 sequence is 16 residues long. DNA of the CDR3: TGTGCCAGCAGCCAAGACCCCGGACAAGGTGACTACGAGCAGTACTTA. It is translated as CASSQDPGQGDYEQYL.

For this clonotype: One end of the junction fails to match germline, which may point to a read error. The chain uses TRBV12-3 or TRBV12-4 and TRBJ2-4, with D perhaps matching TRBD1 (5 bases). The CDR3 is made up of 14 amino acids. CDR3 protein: CVSSSTVAKKIQYF. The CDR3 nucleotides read TGTGTCAGCAGTTCGACAGTCGCCAAAAAGATTCAGTACTTC.

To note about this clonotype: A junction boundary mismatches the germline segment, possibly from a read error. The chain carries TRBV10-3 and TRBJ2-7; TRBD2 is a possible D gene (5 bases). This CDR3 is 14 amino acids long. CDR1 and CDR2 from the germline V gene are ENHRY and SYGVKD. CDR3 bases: TGTGCCATCAGTGGGAGCGGATCCTCCTGCGAGCTGTACTTC. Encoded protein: CAISGSGSSCELYF.

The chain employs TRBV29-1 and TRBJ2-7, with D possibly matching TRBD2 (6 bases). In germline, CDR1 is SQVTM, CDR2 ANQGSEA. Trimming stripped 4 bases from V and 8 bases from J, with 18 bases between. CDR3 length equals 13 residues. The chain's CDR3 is CSVGGLARYKQYF. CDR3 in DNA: TGCAGCGTTGGTGGGCTAGCGAGATACAAGCAGTACTTC.

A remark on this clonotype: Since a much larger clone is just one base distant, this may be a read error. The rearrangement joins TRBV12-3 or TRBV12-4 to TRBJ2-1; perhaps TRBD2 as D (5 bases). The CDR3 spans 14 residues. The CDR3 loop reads CASSLLGVRDELFF. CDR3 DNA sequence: TGTGCCAGCAGTTTATTGGGAGTTCGAGATGAGCTGTTCTTC.

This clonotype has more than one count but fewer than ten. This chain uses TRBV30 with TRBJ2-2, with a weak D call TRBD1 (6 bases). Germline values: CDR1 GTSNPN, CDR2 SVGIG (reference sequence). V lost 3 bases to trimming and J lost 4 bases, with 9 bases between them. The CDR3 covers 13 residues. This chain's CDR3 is CAWSRDTTGELFF. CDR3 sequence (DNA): TGTGCCTGGAGCCGGGACACCACCGGGGAGCTGTTTTTT.

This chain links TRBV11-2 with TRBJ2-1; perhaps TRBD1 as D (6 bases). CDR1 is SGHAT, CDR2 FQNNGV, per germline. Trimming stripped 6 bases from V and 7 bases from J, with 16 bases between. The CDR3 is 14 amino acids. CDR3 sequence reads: CASRPGHNLNEQFF. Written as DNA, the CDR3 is TGTGCCAGCAGACCGGGACACAACTTGAATGAGCAGTTCTTC.

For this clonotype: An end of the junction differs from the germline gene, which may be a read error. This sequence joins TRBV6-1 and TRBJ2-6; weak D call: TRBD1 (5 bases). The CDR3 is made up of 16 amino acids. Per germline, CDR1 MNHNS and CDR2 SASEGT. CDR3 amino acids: CASSAEESSGANVLNF. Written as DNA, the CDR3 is TGTGCTAGCAGTGCCGAGGAAAGCTCTGGGGCCAACGTCCTGAATTTC.

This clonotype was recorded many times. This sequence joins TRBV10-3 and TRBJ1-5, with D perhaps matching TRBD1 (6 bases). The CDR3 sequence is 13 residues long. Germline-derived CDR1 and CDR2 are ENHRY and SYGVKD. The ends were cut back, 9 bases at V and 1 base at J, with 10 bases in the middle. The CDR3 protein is CAINRESNQPQHF. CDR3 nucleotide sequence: TGTGCCATTAACAGGGAGAGCAATCAGCCCCAGCATTTT.